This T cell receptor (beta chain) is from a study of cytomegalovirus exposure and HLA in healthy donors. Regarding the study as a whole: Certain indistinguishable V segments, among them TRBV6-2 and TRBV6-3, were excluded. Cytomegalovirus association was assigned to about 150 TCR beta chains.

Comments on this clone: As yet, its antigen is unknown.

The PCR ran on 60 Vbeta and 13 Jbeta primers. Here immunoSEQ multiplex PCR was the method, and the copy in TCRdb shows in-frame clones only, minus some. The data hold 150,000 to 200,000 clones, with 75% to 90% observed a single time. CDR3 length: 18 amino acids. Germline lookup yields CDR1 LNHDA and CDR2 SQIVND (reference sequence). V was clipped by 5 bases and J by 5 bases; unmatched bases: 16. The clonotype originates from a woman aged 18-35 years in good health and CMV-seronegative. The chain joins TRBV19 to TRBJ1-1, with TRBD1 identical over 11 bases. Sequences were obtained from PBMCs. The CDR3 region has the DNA TGTGCCAGTAGTCCCCTTATTCGGACAGGGGGCGCGAGGACTGAAGCTTTCTTT. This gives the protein CASSPLIRTGGARTEAFF.